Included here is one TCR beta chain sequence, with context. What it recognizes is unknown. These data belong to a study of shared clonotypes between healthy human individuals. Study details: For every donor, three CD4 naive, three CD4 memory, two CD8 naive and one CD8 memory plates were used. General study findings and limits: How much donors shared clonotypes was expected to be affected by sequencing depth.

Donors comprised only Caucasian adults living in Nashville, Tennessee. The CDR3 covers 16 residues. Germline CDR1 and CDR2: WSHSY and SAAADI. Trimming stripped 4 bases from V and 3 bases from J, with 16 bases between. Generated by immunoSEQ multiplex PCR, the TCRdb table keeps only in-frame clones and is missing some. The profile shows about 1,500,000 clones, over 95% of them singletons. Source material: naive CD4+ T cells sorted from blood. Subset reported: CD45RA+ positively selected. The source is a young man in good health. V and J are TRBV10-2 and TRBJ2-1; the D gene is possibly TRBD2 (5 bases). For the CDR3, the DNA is TGCGCCAGCAGTGGCGAAACGGGAACTATCTACAATGAGCAGTTCTTC. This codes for CASSGETGTIYNEQFF.